This TCR beta chain stems from a study of CD8 T cells in Susac syndrome (dated by TCRdb to between 2018 and 2021). Broadly, across the study: Whether CD8+ T cell activation and differentiation in Susac syndrome was antigen driven was tested using repertoire sequencing. CD8+ T cell repertoire clonality was compared between fewer than 13 healthy donors, approximately 14 Susac syndrome patients and approximately 16 multiple sclerosis patients. Findings and caveats that apply to the study as a whole: The study acknowledged that relatively few individuals were included in the TCR sequencing and HLA analysis.

High-throughput TCR beta sequencing profiled peripheral blood CD8+ and CD4+ T cells from healthy donors, Susac syndrome patients and multiple sclerosis patients. The multiple sclerosis controls were treatment-naive patients who had stable or active relapsing-remitting disease and met the revised McDonald criteria. Bulk CD8+ and CD4+ T cells were purified by magnetic negative isolation, whereas CD8+ TEMRA cells were enriched by FACS. Blood was drawn into EDTA tubes, processed within 24 hours, and PBMCs were isolated by density gradient centrifugation. PBMCs intended for TCR sequencing were cryopreserved in liquid nitrogen and thawed later in a water bath at 37 degrees C. The sorted or isolated CD4+, CD8+ and CD8+ TEMRA cells reached a purity of at least 90%. RNA was extracted using the RNeasy kit, and about 0.5 to 1 microgram was reverse transcribed with random hexamers. TCR beta CDR3 regions were amplified with the immunoSEQ multiplex PCR assay covering 54 Vbeta and 13 Jbeta segments. PCR amplification bias was corrected using a synthetic template baseline for primer optimization and computational correction. The study's processing was this. Reads were annotated to V, D and J genes according to IMGT and were analyzed with immunoSEQ Analyzer, with only productive sequences retained. To calculate clonality, Shannon entropy was normalized by log2 of the number of productive unique sequences and then subtracted from one. For each patient and control, public and private clones were evaluated within the 100 most prevalent clones. Susac-specific clones were defined as absent from healthy and MS cohorts, about 1,000 published viral clones and other ImmuneACCESS disease sequences. TCRdb trimmed public reads at Q25 via fastp, called clones via MiXCR and kept in-frame beta chains. Every distinct CDR3 protein forms one entry, paired with its most common genes and DNA. What appears here as the V and J calls and clone size reflects TCRdb's work, not the paper's. The sample table shows approximately 280,000 distinct CDR3 sequences, and 70% to 90% are seen once. The ten largest clones represent approximately 0.11% of the sample.

The count of this clonotype is one. The specificity of this receptor is unknown. Base-call qualities are not available, and no considerably larger clone is one nucleotide away. One read yields weak evidence. The CDR3 runs 15 amino acids, cysteine and phenylalanine included. The CDR3 DNA has 45 bases and is translated from base 1. CDR1 and CDR2, looked up from the germline V gene (reference sequence), are SEHNR and FQNEAQ. Unmatched junction bases come to 8, with V trimmed by 1 base and J by 8 bases. The clonotype comes from a human donor with multiple sclerosis. The chain links TRBV7-9 with TRBJ2-1, and 7 junctional nucleotides match TRBD2. The source material was CD8+ T cells from PBMCs. The CDR3 corresponds to CASSLEWGGDHEQFF. The bases are TGTGCCAGCAGCTTAGAGTGGGGGGGTGACCATGAGCAGTTCTTC. The entire variable domain, with the stretches around the CDR3 drawn from the reference TRBV7-9 and TRBJ2-1 proteins, is DTGVSQNPRHKITKRGQNVTFRCDPISEHNRLYWYRQTLGQGPEFLTYFQNEAQLEKSRLLSDRFSAERPKGSFSTLEIQRTEQGDSAMYLCASSLEWGGDHEQFFGPGTRLTVL.